This TCR beta chain was retrieved from a study of blood T cell repertoires in COVID-19. Looking at the study overall: Donors in the United States, Italy and Spain gave samples during acute or convalescent COVID-19. Nucleic acid was either cDNA or gDNA, and it came from T cells, B-cell-depleted T cells, or PBMCs.

Trimming stripped 8 bases from V and 2 bases from J, with 16 bases between. This CDR3 spans 13 amino acids. CDR1 GTSNPN and CDR2 SVGIG come from the germline V gene (reference sequence). The protocol was immunoSEQ multiplex PCR, while the TCRdb copy is restricted to in-frame clones and leaves out a portion. The sample comprises 130,000 to 150,000 clones, around 83% of which are singletons, and about 2.6% rests with the top ten. The rearrangement links TRBV30 to TRBJ2-7; maybe TRBD2 (7 bases). Sequencing input: peripheral blood. This TCR derives from a human donor with acute or convalescent COVID-19. The donor label of this sample is uncertain. DNA of the CDR3: TGTGCCGGGTCTGGGGGGGCCCCCTACGAGCAGTACTTC. It translates to CAGSGGAPYEQYF.